This T cell receptor (beta chain) was sequenced for a study of blood T cell repertoires in COVID-19 (dated by TCRdb to 2019 to 2021). As for the study more broadly: The collaborator samples originated in the United States, Italy and Spain and spanned the acute and convalescent phases of COVID-19. The material from the prospective study consisted of cDNA or gDNA derived from T cells, B-cell-depleted T cells, or PBMCs. Subjects who had been exposed to COVID-19, were actively infected with it, or had recovered from it provided the deeply sampled blood TCRbeta repertoires that made up the dataset. The repertoires were released in a freely available public database meant as a resource for research on the immune response to SARS-CoV-2. Samples were obtained from the ongoing ImmuneRACE study (first 160 participants) and from some 1,300 subjects provided by 6 global collaborators. Nearly every sample came with metadata listing a de-identified subject ID, COVID-19 status, age in years and sex. HLA class I and class II types, where available, came from metadata supplied by the sample provider rather than from assay-based typing.

There are 11 amino acids in the CDR3, from cysteine to phenylalanine inclusive. CDR3 DNA only is kept here, 33 bases in frame from base 1. According to the germline V gene (reference sequence), CDR1 reads DFQATT and CDR2 reads SNEGSKA. Here is what the overall study found, with its caveats: The quantity of clinical and demographic metadata differed by source and by participant and was supplied without curation.

TCRbeta CDR3 regions were amplified from genomic DNA by means of the immunoSEQ Assay, a bias-controlled multiplex PCR. In the original analysis: Within the assay, amplification of reference gene primers was used to estimate how many nucleated cells each sample contained. To quantify the absolute abundance of each unique TCRbeta CDR3 rearrangement, sequence reads were collapsed and filtered. For each sample, productive Simpson clonality was calculated by taking the square root of Simpson's diversity index across productive rearrangements. The table was pulled from immuneACCESS by TCRdb, which kept in-frame rearrangements only. Such tables lose some clones; where checked, under half of the loss comes from unresolved V genes, and the rest has no known cause. The DNA gave D and trimming, while V, J and clone size come from that table. The sample table lists some 210,000 clones, around 80% of them with a count of one. 20% of the sample is in the top ten clones.

Comment on this clone: Its antigen has not been determined. Nothing much larger sits one base from this clone, and base qualities are not available.

Whole blood was collected in K2EDTA tubes by collaborating institutions according to the institutions' own protocols. For TCRbeta analysis, collaborator samples were shipped as frozen whole blood, as isolated PBMCs, or as DNA extracted from either sample type. The chain is encoded by TRBV20-1 joined to TRBJ1-4; the D gene is perhaps TRBD1, on 5 matching bases. The sample taken for sequencing was peripheral blood. This TCR came from a human donor in a cohort sampled during active COVID-19. The DNA sequence is given as TGCAGCCGTTGGCAGGGTGAAAAACTGTTTTTT. Its protein reads: CSRWQGEKLFF.